This is a list of T cell receptor beta chains from one sample in a study of blood T cell repertoires in COVID-19. Sequencing was performed with immunoSEQ multiplex PCR; in TCRdb, only in-frame clones are kept and a portion is missing. The repertoire holds over 200,000 clones, with more than 85% as singletons. Sequencing was carried out using peripheral blood. The origin of the receptors is a person aged 18-30 years with COVID-19, enrolled during active disease. CDR3s include the opening cysteine and the closing phenylalanine or tryptophan. Each record gives: J gene, CDR3 length, D gene, clone size, V gene, CDR3 DNA, CDR3 protein. D genes are given only for firm matches. Not all rows give a size; the values are once, few, many and, for expanded clones, a class.

TRBJ2-1	14	TRBD2	NA	TRBV25-1	TGTGCCAGCAGGGGACTAGCGGGAAACAATGAGCAGTTCTTC	CASRGLAGNNEQFF
TRBJ2-1	17	TRBD2	NA	TRBV29-1	TGCAGCGGAGATGGGACTAGCGGGAGCCGAGCCTACAATGAGCAGTTCTTC	CSGDGTSGSRAYNEQFF
TRBJ2-7	13	NA	NA	TRBV12-3/TRBV12-4	TGTGCCAGCAGTTTAGGGGTCGGGTACGAGCAGTACTTC	CASSLGVGYEQYF
TRBJ2-5	13	NA	once	TRBV19	TGTGCCAGTAGTACGCGGATTCAAGAGACCCAGTACTTC	CASSTRIQETQYF
TRBJ2-7	14	NA	NA	TRBV27	TGTGCCAGCAGTTTATCAAGAGCTAAATACGAGCAGTACTTC	CASSLSRAKYEQYF
TRBJ2-7	13	TRBD2	NA	TRBV15	TGTGCCACCAGCGGGAGGGCCGGCCTCGAGCAGTACTTC	CATSGRAGLEQYF
TRBJ2-7	15	NA	NA	TRBV4-1	TGCGCCAGCAGCCAACTCGACACCTCCGCGAACGAGCAGTACTTC	CASSQLDTSANEQYF
TRBJ1-6	12	NA	NA	TRBV27	TGTGCCAGCAGTTCTAGTAATTCACCCCTCCACTTT	CASSSSNSPLHF
TRBJ1-1	14	NA	few	TRBV13	TGTGCCAGCAGCGACGACGGAGAGAACACTGAAGCTTTCTTT	CASSDDGENTEAFF
TRBJ2-7	15	TRBD2	once	TRBV4-2	TGTGCCAGCAGCCAAGAAACTAGCGGGAGCTACGAGCAGTACTTC	CASSQETSGSYEQYF
TRBJ2-3	16	TRBD2	NA	TRBV9	TGTGCCAGCAGCACCCCCGGGACTAGCTCGATATATACGCAGTATTTT	CASSTPGTSSIYTQYF
TRBJ1-2	14	NA	once	TRBV14	TGTGCCAGCAGCCATCTTAACAGGGACTATGGCTACACCTTC	CASSHLNRDYGYTF
TRBJ1-5	17	NA	NA	TRBV15	TGTGCCACCAGCAGAGATACCATAAGCACAGGGAATCAGCCCCAGCATTTT	CATSRDTISTGNQPQHF
TRBJ1-1	15	TRBD1	NA	TRBV5-5	TGTGCCAGCAGCTTGGACAGGGGGCGCGGAACTGAAGCTTTCTTT	CASSLDRGRGTEAFF
TRBJ2-1	14	TRBD1	NA	TRBV29-1	TGCAGCGGTGTGGACAGGGCCCCTTACAATGAGCAGTTCTTC	CSGVDRAPYNEQFF
TRBJ1-2	14	TRBD1	NA	TRBV5-4	TGTGCCAGCAGCTCACCCGGGACAGGGGTCGGCTACACCTTC	CASSSPGTGVGYTF
TRBJ2-1	15	NA	NA	TRBV11-3	TGTGCCAGCAGCTTAAATAGCAGGGCCCCCAATGAGCAGTTCTTC	CASSLNSRAPNEQFF
TRBJ1-2	15	NA	NA	TRBV7-2	TGTGCCAGCAGCAATAGCGGGACGGCGTATTTTGGCTACACCTTC	CASSNSGTAYFGYTF
TRBJ2-7	19	TRBD1	NA	TRBV5-1	TGCGCCAGCAGCTTGGTTGCTCTAGTATTTGACAGGGTAGAAGGGGAGCAGTACTTC	CASSLVALVFDRVEGEQYF
TRBJ2-2	14	NA	NA	TRBV9	TGTGCCAGCAGCGTAGAAGCGGAGACCGGGGAGCTGTTTTTT	CASSVEAETGELFF
TRBJ1-2	13	TRBD1	NA	TRBV6-5	TGTGCCAGCAGACCGGACAGGGTAGATGGCTACACCTTC	CASRPDRVDGYTF
TRBJ2-3	12	NA	NA	TRBV7-9	TGTGCCAGCAGCCCCAGGGATGATACGCAGTATTTT	CASSPRDDTQYF
TRBJ2-7	13	TRBD1	NA	TRBV30	TGTGCCTGGAGTCCGGGACAGTCCTACGAGCAGTACTTC	CAWSPGQSYEQYF
TRBJ2-7	14	TRBD1	NA	TRBV24-1	TGTGCCACCAGTGGGACAGGCGACACCTACGAGCAGTACTTC	CATSGTGDTYEQYF
TRBJ2-5	16	NA	NA	TRBV11-2	TGTGCCAGCAGCTTAAGGTGGGGAGAAGGGGGAGAGACCCAGTACTTC	CASSLRWGEGGETQYF
TRBJ1-1	14	NA	NA	TRBV6-5	TGTGCCAGCAGATTGCGGGGGGAGTACACTGAAGCTTTCTTT	CASRLRGEYTEAFF
TRBJ2-2	14	NA	NA	TRBV3-1/TRBV3-2	TGTGCCAGCAGCCAAGGGACTATTTCCGGGGAGCTGTTTTTT	CASSQGTISGELFF
TRBJ2-5	15	NA	NA	TRBV2	TGTGCCAGCAGATACAGGGATAGTTACCAAGAGACCCAGTACTTC	CASRYRDSYQETQYF
TRBJ1-4	17	NA	NA	TRBV4-3	TGCGCCAGCAGCCAAGATCCGACGGGACTAACTAATGAAAAACTGTTTTTT	CASSQDPTGLTNEKLFF
TRBJ1-1	16	TRBD1	NA	TRBV5-1	TGCGCCAGCAGCTTGGGCACAGGGGGCGCAGAGACTGAAGCTTTCTTT	CASSLGTGGAETEAFF
TRBJ2-1	16	NA	NA	TRBV12-5	TGTGCTAGTGGTTTGGTACGGCAGGCTGGGTACAATGAGCAGTTCTTC	CASGLVRQAGYNEQFF
TRBJ2-1	16	TRBD2	NA	TRBV2	TGTGCCAGCAGTGAAGATTGGGCTAGCGGGCGCGATGAGCAGTTCTTC	CASSEDWASGRDEQFF
TRBJ1-6	15	TRBD1	NA	TRBV7-3	TGTGCCAGCAGCTTGCAGGGGGGCTATAATTCACCCCTCCACTTT	CASSLQGGYNSPLHF
TRBJ2-2	17	NA	NA	TRBV3-1/TRBV3-2	TGTGCCAGCAGCCAAGTCCTCGCGGGGACGAACACCGGGGAGCTGTTTTTT	CASSQVLAGTNTGELFF
TRBJ2-2	13	NA	NA	TRBV5-1	TGCGCCAGCAAATTCCTTGTCACCGGGGAGCTGTTTTTT	CASKFLVTGELFF
TRBJ1-2	15	NA	NA	TRBV30	TGTGCCTGGGAGTTCGGTGGGGGGGACCTTAATGGCTACACCTTC	CAWEFGGGDLNGYTF
TRBJ1-5	16	TRBD1	NA	TRBV5-6	TGTGCCAGCAGCCCGACCGGGACAGGGGGCGATCAGCCCCAGCATTTT	CASSPTGTGGDQPQHF
TRBJ2-7	14	TRBD2	NA	TRBV9	TGTGCCAGCAGCGTAGGAGCGGGAGTGCGAGAGCAGTACTTC	CASSVGAGVREQYF
TRBJ2-7	14	TRBD1	NA	TRBV28	TGTGCCAGCAGTGCGACAGGGGCGAGGTACGAGCAGTACTTC	CASSATGARYEQYF
TRBJ2-7	18	TRBD2	NA	TRBV5-1	TGCGCCAGCAGCTCACAAAAGGGACTAGCGGGAAGCTCCTACGAGCAGTACTTC	CASSSQKGLAGSSYEQYF
TRBJ2-1	17	TRBD1	NA	TRBV5-1	TGCGCCAGCAGCCTGGACCGGGACAGGGTTTTATACAATGAGCAGTTCTTC	CASSLDRDRVLYNEQFF
TRBJ2-7	14	TRBD1	once	TRBV10-3	TGTGCCATCAGTGTGGGACAGGGTGGGTACGAGCAGTACTTC	CAISVGQGGYEQYF
TRBJ1-4	14	NA	once	TRBV3-1/TRBV3-2	TGTGCCAGCAGCCTCAGTCCTCAGTATGAAAAACTGTTTTTT	CASSLSPQYEKLFF
TRBJ1-1	13	TRBD1	NA	TRBV7-2	TGTGCCAGCAGCCTCCGACAGGGCGCTGAAGCTTTCTTT	CASSLRQGAEAFF
TRBJ2-7	16	TRBD2	NA	TRBV7-9	TGTGCCAGCAGCCCCGGGACTAGCGGGATATCCTACGAGCAGTACTTC	CASSPGTSGISYEQYF
TRBJ1-5	13	NA	NA	TRBV18	TGTGCCAGCTCACCACCCAGGGGTCAGCCCCAGCATTTT	CASSPPRGQPQHF